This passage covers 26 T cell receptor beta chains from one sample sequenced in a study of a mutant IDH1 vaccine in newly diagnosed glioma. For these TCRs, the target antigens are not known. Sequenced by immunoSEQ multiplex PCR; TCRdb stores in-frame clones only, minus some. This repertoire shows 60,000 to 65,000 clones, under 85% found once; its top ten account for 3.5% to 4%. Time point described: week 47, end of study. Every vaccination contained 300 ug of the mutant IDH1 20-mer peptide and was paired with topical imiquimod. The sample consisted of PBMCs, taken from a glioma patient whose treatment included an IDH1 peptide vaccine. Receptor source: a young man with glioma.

The CDR3 DNA reads as TGTGCCAGCAGAAGAGCCAACACTGAAGCTTTCTTT. Its translation is CASRRANTEAFF. The chain has TRBV6-1 and TRBJ1-1; D is uncertain. V dropped 6 bases and J dropped 2 bases, with 7 bases sitting between them. This CDR3 contains 12 residues. The germline gives CDR1 MNHNS, CDR2 SASEGT.

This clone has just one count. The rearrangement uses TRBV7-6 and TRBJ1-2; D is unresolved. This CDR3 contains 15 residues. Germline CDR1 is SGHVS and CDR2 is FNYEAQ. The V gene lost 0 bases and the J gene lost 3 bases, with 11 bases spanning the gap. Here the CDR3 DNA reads TGTGCCAGCAGCTTAGCTGAGGGCCCGGACTATGGCTACACCTTC. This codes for CASSLAEGPDYGYTF.

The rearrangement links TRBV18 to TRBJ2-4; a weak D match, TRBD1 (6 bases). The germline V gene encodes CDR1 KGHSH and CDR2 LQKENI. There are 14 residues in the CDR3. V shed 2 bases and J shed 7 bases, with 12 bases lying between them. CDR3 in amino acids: CASSPGTSENIQYF. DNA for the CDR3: TGTGCCAGCTCACCAGGGACAAGCGAGAACATTCAGTACTTC.

The CDR3 DNA is TGTGCCAGCAGCTTAAACCCGGGACTAGCGTTATTTAACACCGGGGAGCTGTTTTTT. Amino acid sequence: CASSLNPGLALFNTGELFF. The genes are TRBV7-6 and TRBJ2-2; 10 bases are shared with TRBD2. The ends lost 2 bases at V and 2 bases at J; junction bases unmatched: 11. CDR1 and CDR2 (germline): SGHVS, FNYEAQ. This CDR3 is built from 19 residues.

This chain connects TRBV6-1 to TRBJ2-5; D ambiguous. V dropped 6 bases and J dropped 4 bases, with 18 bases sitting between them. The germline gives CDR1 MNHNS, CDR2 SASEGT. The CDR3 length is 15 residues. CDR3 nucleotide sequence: TGTGCCAGCAGCCTGGCCTATTCGGTAGGAGAGACCCAGTACTTC. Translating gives CASSLAYSVGETQYF.

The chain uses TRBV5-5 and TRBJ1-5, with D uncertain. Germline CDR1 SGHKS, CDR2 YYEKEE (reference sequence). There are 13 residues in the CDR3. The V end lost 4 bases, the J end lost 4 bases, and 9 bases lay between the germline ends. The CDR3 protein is CASSLDANQPQHF. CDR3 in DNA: TGTGCCAGCAGCCTAGATGCGAATCAGCCCCAGCATTTT.

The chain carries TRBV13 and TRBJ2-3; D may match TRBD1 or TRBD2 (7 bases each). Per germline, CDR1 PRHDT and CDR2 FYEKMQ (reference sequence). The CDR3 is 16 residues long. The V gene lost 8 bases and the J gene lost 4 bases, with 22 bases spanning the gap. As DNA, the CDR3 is TGTGCCAGCGGTCCGGGGAGGGAGGGGGCTGCAGATACGCAGTATTTT. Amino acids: CASGPGREGAADTQYF. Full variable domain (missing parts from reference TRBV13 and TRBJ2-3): AAGVIQSPRHLIKEKRETATLKCYPIPRHDTVYWYQQGPGQDPQFLISFYEKMQSDKGSIPDRFSAQQFSDYHSELNMSSLELGDSALYFCASGPGREGAADTQYFGPGTRLTVL.

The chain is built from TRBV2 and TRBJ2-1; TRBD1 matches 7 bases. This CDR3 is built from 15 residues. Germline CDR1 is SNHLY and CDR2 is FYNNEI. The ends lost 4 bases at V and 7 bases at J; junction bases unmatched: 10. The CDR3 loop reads CASSAHRGAGNEQFF. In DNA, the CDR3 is TGTGCCAGCAGTGCTCACAGGGGCGCTGGGAATGAGCAGTTCTTC.

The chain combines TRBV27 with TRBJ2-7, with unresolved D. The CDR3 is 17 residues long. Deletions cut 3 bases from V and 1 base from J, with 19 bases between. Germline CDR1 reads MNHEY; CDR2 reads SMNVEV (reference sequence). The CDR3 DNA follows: TGTGCCAGCAGTTTTGGTCTAGGAACCTACTCTTCCTACGAGCAGTACTTC. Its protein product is CASSFGLGTYSSYEQYF.

The chain's CDR3 is CASSFGTGTLTYEQYF. The CDR3 coding sequence is TGTGCCAGCAGCTTTGGAACAGGGACACTTACCTACGAGCAGTACTTC. The rearrangement joins TRBV11-2 to TRBJ2-7; D possibly corresponds to TRBD1 (6 bases). CDR1 and CDR2 from the germline V gene are SGHAT and FQNNGV. The CDR3 spans 16 residues. V was cut by 3 bases and J by 2 bases, with 17 bases left in between.

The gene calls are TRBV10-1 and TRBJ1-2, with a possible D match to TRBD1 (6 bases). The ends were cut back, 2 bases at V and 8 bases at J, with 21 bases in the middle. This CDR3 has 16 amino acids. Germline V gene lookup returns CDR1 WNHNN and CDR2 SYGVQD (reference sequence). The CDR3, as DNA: TGCGCCAGCAGTGAGAGATACAGGGAGCCTAAAGAAGGCTACACCTTC. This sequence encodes CASSERYREPKEGYTF.

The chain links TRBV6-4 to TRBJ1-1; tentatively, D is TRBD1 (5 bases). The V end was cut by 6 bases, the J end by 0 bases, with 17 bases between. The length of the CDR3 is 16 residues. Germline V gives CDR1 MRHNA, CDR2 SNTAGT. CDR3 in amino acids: CASRREWTTVNTEAFF. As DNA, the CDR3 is TGTGCCAGCAGACGGGAATGGACAACCGTGAACACTGAAGCTTTCTTT.

CDR3 amino acids: CASSQDRGFRETQYF. CDR3 nucleotide sequence: TGCGCCAGCAGCCAAGATCGGGGATTTCGAGAGACCCAGTACTTC. This sequence joins TRBV4-1 and TRBJ2-5, with D possibly matching TRBD2 (5 bases). Germline V gene lookup returns CDR1 MGHRA and CDR2 YSYEKL. The V end lost 0 bases, the J end lost 4 bases, and 12 bases lay between the germline ends. This CDR3 contains 15 residues.

The CDR3 here is CASTPGRTYGYTF. The CDR3 DNA reads as TGTGCCAGCACCCCGGGGCGAACCTATGGCTACACCTTC. The V and J genes are TRBV13 and TRBJ1-2; a possible D gene is TRBD1 (5 bases). Germline V gives CDR1 PRHDT, CDR2 FYEKMQ (reference sequence). The CDR3 is 13 residues long. The V end lost 7 bases, the J end lost 4 bases, and 13 bases lay between the germline ends.

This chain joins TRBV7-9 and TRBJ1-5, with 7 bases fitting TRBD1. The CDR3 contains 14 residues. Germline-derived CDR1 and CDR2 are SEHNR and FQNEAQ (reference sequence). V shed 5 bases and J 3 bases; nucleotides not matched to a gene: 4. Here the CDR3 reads CASSRQGYNQPQHF. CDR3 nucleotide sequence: TGTGCCAGCAGCCGACAGGGCTACAATCAGCCCCAGCATTTT.

In DNA, the CDR3 is TGCGCCAGCAGCTTACATCCTGAGGAAAAACTGTTTTTT. It translates to CASSLHPEEKLFF. The rearrangement uses TRBV5-1 and TRBJ1-4; D is undetermined. CDR3 size: 13 residues. Germline V gene lookup returns CDR1 SGHRS and CDR2 YFSETQ. The V end was cut by 2 bases, the J end by 8 bases, with 10 bases between.

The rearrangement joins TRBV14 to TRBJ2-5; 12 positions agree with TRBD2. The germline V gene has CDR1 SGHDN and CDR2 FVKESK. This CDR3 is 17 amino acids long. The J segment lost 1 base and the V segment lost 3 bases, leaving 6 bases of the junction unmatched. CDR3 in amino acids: CASSHSGLAGLQETQYF. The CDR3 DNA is TGTGCCAGCAGCCACTCCGGACTAGCGGGACTCCAAGAGACCCAGTACTTC.

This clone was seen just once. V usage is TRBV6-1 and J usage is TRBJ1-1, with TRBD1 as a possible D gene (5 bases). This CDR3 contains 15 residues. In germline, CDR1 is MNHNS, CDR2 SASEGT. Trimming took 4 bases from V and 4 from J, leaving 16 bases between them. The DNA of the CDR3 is TGTGCCAGCAGTGGACCAGGGAGGTGGGCCACTGAAGCTTTCTTT. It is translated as CASSGPGRWATEAFF.

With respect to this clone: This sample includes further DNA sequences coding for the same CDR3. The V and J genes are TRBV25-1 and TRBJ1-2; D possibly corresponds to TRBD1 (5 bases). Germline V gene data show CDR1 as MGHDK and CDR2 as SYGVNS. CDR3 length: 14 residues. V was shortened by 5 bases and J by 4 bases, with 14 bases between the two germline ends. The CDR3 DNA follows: TGTGCCAGCAGTAAGGAAGGGGTGATCTATGGCTACACCTTC. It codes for CASSKEGVIYGYTF.

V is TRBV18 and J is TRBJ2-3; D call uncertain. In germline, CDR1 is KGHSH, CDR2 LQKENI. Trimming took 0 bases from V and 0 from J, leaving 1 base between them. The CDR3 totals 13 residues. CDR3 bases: TGTGCCAGCTCACCACCCAGCACAGATACGCAGTATTTT. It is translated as CASSPPSTDTQYF.

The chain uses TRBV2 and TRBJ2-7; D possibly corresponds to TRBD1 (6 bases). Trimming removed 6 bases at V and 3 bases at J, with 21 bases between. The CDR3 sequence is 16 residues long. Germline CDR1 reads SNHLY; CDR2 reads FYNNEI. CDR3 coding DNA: TGTGCCAGCAGAGAGAACGGGACACCCTACCTCTACGAGCAGTACTTC. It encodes CASRENGTPYLYEQYF.

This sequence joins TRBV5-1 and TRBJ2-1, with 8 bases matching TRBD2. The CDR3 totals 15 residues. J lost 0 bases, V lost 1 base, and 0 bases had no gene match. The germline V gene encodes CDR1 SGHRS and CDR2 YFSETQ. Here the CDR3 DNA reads TGCGCCAGCAGCTTGAGCGGGAGCTCCTACAATGAGCAGTTCTTC. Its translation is CASSLSGSSYNEQFF.

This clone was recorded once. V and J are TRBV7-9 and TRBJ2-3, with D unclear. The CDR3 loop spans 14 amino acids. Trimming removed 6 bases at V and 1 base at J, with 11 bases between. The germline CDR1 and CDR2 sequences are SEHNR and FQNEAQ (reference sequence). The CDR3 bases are TGTGCCAGCAGTCCCACCGAGGGCACAGATACGCAGTATTTT. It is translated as CASSPTEGTDTQYF.

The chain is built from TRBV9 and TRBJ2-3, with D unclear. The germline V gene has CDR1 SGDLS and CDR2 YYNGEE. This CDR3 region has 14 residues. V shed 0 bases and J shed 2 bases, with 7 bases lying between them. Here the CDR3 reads CASSVEVATDTQYF. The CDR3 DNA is TGTGCCAGCAGCGTAGAAGTAGCCACAGATACGCAGTATTTT.

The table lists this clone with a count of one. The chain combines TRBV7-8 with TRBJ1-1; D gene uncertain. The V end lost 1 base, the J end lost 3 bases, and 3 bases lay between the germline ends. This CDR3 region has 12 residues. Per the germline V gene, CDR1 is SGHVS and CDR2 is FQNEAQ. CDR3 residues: CASSLVYTEAFF. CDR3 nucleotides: TGTGCCAGCAGCTTAGTGTACACTGAAGCTTTCTTT.

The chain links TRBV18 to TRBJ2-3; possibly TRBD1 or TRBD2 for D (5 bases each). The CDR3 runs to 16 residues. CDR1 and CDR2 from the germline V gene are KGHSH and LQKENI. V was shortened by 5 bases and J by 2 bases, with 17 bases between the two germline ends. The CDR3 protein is CASSEGRLQYTDTQYF. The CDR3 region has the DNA TGTGCCAGCTCAGAGGGACGGCTCCAATACACAGATACGCAGTATTTT.